This is a list of T cell receptor beta chains from one sample in a study of metastatic and nonmetastatic thyroid tumors. TCRdb re-analyzed the PCR reads using MiXCR. The table shows around 34,000 clones, with 21% occurring only once. Sequenced: tumor tissue. All receptors come from a male donor with papillary thyroid cancer or a benign thyroid nodule (not recorded which). Some clones in this sample may be carry-over from other donors' samples. CDR3s include the opening cysteine and the closing phenylalanine or tryptophan. A D gene is named only where the DNA matches it firmly. Some rows mark clone size as missing; the rest say once, few, many or name a class of expanded clone.

V gene: TRBV6-4; J gene: TRBJ2-1; clone size: .; D gene: TRBD2; CDR3 DNA: TGTGCCAGCAAAATACAACTAGCGGGGGGTGAGCAGTTCTTC; CDR3 protein: CASKIQLAGGEQFF
V gene: TRBV7-8; J gene: TRBJ1-2; clone size: .; D gene: TRBD1; CDR3 DNA: TGTGCCAGCAGCTTAGCCCCGACAGGGGCCGTCTATGGCTACACCTTC; CDR3 protein: CASSLAPTGAVYGYTF
V gene: TRBV5-1; J gene: TRBJ2-5; clone size: many; D gene: .; CDR3 DNA: TGCGCCAGCAGCTTGGCTCTAGCGAGCGGCCAAGAGACCCAGTACTTC; CDR3 protein: CASSLALASGQETQYF
V gene: TRBV18; J gene: TRBJ2-1; clone size: .; D gene: .; CDR3 DNA: TGTGCCAGTTCACCACAAGGTGGCTCCCACAATGAGCAGTTCTTC; CDR3 protein: CASSPQGGSHNEQFF
V gene: TRBV20-1; J gene: TRBJ2-2; clone size: .; D gene: .; CDR3 DNA: TGCAGTGCGCGACGTGACACGAACACCGCGGAGCTGTTTTTT; CDR3 protein: CSARRDTNTAELFF
V gene: TRBV11-2; J gene: TRBJ2-7; clone size: few; D gene: .; CDR3 DNA: TGTGCCAGCAGCTCAGCCGGGGCACACCTCTACGAGCAGTACTTC; CDR3 protein: CASSSAGAHLYEQYF
V gene: TRBV7-9; J gene: TRBJ2-1; clone size: many; D gene: .; CDR3 DNA: TGTGCCAGCAGCTTAGCACGGCAATACAATGAGCAGTTCTTC; CDR3 protein: CASSLARQYNEQFF
V gene: TRBV6-2/TRBV6-3; J gene: TRBJ1-2; clone size: .; D gene: TRBD1; CDR3 DNA: TGTGCAAGCAGTTACCCCGGGACAGGGAGCTGCACCTTC; CDR3 protein: CASSYPGTGSCTF
V gene: TRBV6-2/TRBV6-3; J gene: TRBJ1-5; clone size: many; D gene: .; CDR3 DNA: TGTGCCAGCAGTTACCGGGTCGGAGGCCCCAATCAGCCCCAGCATTTT; CDR3 protein: CASSYRVGGPNQPQHF
V gene: TRBV5-1; J gene: TRBJ2-3; clone size: many; D gene: TRBD2; CDR3 DNA: TGCGCCAGCAGCTTGGCTAGCGGGAGTGGGTCAGATACGCAGTATTTT; CDR3 protein: CASSLASGSGSDTQYF
V gene: TRBV7-6; J gene: TRBJ2-7; clone size: .; D gene: .; CDR3 DNA: TGTGCCAGCAGCCCATCAGGTGGCTTTGGGACCTACGAGCAGTACTTC; CDR3 protein: CASSPSGGFGTYEQYF
V gene: TRBV7-9; J gene: TRBJ2-2; clone size: many; D gene: .; CDR3 DNA: TGTGCCAGCAGCGACGGGACATTTACCGGGGAGCTGTTTTTT; CDR3 protein: CASSDGTFTGELFF
V gene: TRBV20-1; J gene: TRBJ2-7; clone size: many; D gene: .; CDR3 DNA: TGCAGTGCCCCGGGGGAATACTCCTACGAGCAGTACTTC; CDR3 protein: CSAPGEYSYEQYF
V gene: TRBV30; J gene: TRBJ2-7; clone size: many; D gene: TRBD2; CDR3 DNA: TGTGCCTGGGGACTGGGGACTAGCGGAAGGGACGAGCAGTACTTC; CDR3 protein: CAWGLGTSGRDEQYF
V gene: TRBV4-1; J gene: TRBJ2-7; clone size: .; D gene: .; CDR3 DNA: TGCGCCAGCAGCCAACAAGCCCAGGGATACGAGCAGTACTTC; CDR3 protein: CASSQQAQGYEQYF
V gene: TRBV5-1; J gene: TRBJ2-5; clone size: .; D gene: .; CDR3 DNA: TGCGCCAGCAGCTTGGGTAGTTTGAGACAGACCCAAGAGACCCAGTACTTC; CDR3 protein: CASSLGSLRQTQETQYF
V gene: TRBV6-2/TRBV6-3; J gene: TRBJ1-5; clone size: .; D gene: .; CDR3 DNA: TGTGCCAGCAGCCTAACAGGTAACCGGTCGCCCCAGCATTTT; CDR3 protein: CASSLTGNRSPQHF
V gene: TRBV19; J gene: TRBJ1-5; clone size: .; D gene: .; CDR3 DNA: TGTGCCAGTACCCCGAGGAATTTGCGCAATCAGCCCCAGCATTTT; CDR3 protein: CASTPRNLRNQPQHF
V gene: TRBV7-3; J gene: TRBJ2-1; clone size: .; D gene: .; CDR3 DNA: TGTGCCAGCAGCTCGGGACTTAGGAATGAGCAGTTCTTC; CDR3 protein: CASSSGLRNEQFF
V gene: TRBV12-3/TRBV12-4; J gene: TRBJ1-1; clone size: .; D gene: .; CDR3 DNA: TGTGCCAGCAGTTTATCCCCAAGGACAGTATCGGACACTGAAGCTTTCTTT; CDR3 protein: CASSLSPRTVSDTEAFF
V gene: TRBV12-3/TRBV12-4; J gene: TRBJ1-2; clone size: .; D gene: .; CDR3 DNA: TGTGCCAGCAGTTTCGATCACTATGGCTACACCTTC; CDR3 protein: CASSFDHYGYTF
V gene: TRBV6-2/TRBV6-3; J gene: TRBJ1-1; clone size: medium-sized; D gene: .; CDR3 DNA: TGTGCCAGCAATACGATAAACACTGAAGCTTTCTTT; CDR3 protein: CASNTINTEAFF
V gene: TRBV28; J gene: TRBJ2-1; clone size: few; D gene: .; CDR3 DNA: TGTGCCAGCAGTCTGTTGTTGAGCCGTAGGAATGAGCAGTTCTTC; CDR3 protein: CASSLLLSRRNEQFF
V gene: TRBV28; J gene: TRBJ2-5; clone size: .; D gene: .; CDR3 DNA: TGTGCCATCAGTTTACGTGACAGCCGTACCCAGTACTTC; CDR3 protein: CAISLRDSRTQYF
V gene: TRBV5-1; J gene: TRBJ1-2; clone size: .; D gene: .; CDR3 DNA: TGCGCCAGCAGCATGGGGGTAATCTATGGCTACACCTTC; CDR3 protein: CASSMGVIYGYTF
V gene: TRBV27; J gene: TRBJ2-3; clone size: few; D gene: TRBD1; CDR3 DNA: TGTGCCAGCAGTCGCAGACAGGGTCCCCCCCCCACAGATACGCAGTATTTT; CDR3 protein: CASSRRQGPPPTDTQYF
V gene: TRBV20-1; J gene: TRBJ1-1; clone size: .; D gene: TRBD1; CDR3 DNA: TGCAGTCCTTTAACAGGGGTCGTGAACACTGAAGCTTTCTTT; CDR3 protein: CSPLTGVVNTEAFF
V gene: TRBV29-1; J gene: TRBJ1-4; clone size: many; D gene: TRBD1; CDR3 DNA: TGCAGCGTTGAAGGGACAGGGATGGGCCTAGAAAAACTGTTTTTT; CDR3 protein: CSVEGTGMGLEKLFF
V gene: TRBV7-2; J gene: TRBJ2-1; clone size: .; D gene: TRBD2; CDR3 DNA: TGTGCCAGCGGTTGGACTAGCGGTGGGGATGAGCAGTTCTTC; CDR3 protein: CASGWTSGGDEQFF
V gene: TRBV6-1; J gene: TRBJ2-5; clone size: .; D gene: .; CDR3 DNA: TGTGCCAGCAGTGTAAACATGGGTGAGACCCAGTACTTC; CDR3 protein: CASSVNMGETQYF
V gene: TRBV6-1; J gene: TRBJ2-5; clone size: few; D gene: TRBD1; CDR3 DNA: TGTGCCTCACGGACAGGGGGTTTGGTACAGGAGACCCAGTACTTC; CDR3 protein: CASRTGGLVQETQYF
V gene: TRBV20-1; J gene: TRBJ2-1; clone size: medium-sized; D gene: .; CDR3 DNA: TGCAGTGCTAGATCGGACCTTAAGGATGAGCAGTTCTTC; CDR3 protein: CSARSDLKDEQFF
V gene: TRBV19; J gene: TRBJ2-2; clone size: many; D gene: .; CDR3 DNA: TGTGCCGGCAGGGGTTGGACCGGGGAGCTGTTTTTT; CDR3 protein: CAGRGWTGELFF
V gene: TRBV28; J gene: TRBJ1-1; clone size: .; D gene: .; CDR3 DNA: TGTGCCAGCAGTGGTGCCGTGAACACTGAAGCTTTCTTT; CDR3 protein: CASSGAVNTEAFF
V gene: TRBV12-3/TRBV12-4; J gene: TRBJ2-7; clone size: many; D gene: TRBD1; CDR3 DNA: TGTGCCAGCAGCCCCGGGACAGTCTCCTTTGGGGCCTACGAGCAGTACTTC; CDR3 protein: CASSPGTVSFGAYEQYF
V gene: TRBV20-1; J gene: TRBJ1-1; clone size: many; D gene: .; CDR3 DNA: TGCAGTGCTAGTGGTCCAGGGTTGCGCACTGAAGCTTTCTTT; CDR3 protein: CSASGPGLRTEAFF
V gene: TRBV2; J gene: TRBJ2-2; clone size: many; D gene: .; CDR3 DNA: TGTGCCAGCACAGAGGGACGGTTCACCGGGGAGCTGTTTTTT; CDR3 protein: CASTEGRFTGELFF
V gene: TRBV7-2; J gene: TRBJ2-1; clone size: .; D gene: TRBD2; CDR3 DNA: TGTGCCAGCAGCCTAGTGCAGGGACTAGCGAGAACAGAGCAGTTCTTC; CDR3 protein: CASSLVQGLARTEQFF
V gene: TRBV5-5; J gene: TRBJ1-5; clone size: many; D gene: .; CDR3 DNA: TGTGCCAGCAGCCCAGACAGAAATCAGCCCCAGCATTTT; CDR3 protein: CASSPDRNQPQHF
V gene: TRBV6-1; J gene: TRBJ2-3; clone size: .; D gene: TRBD2; CDR3 DNA: TGTGCCAGCGGTCGCGGGAGGGCGCAAGATACGCAGTATTTT; CDR3 protein: CASGRGRAQDTQYF
V gene: TRBV9; J gene: TRBJ2-7; clone size: many; D gene: TRBD2; CDR3 DNA: TGTGCCAGCAGCCAGAGAGCGGGAGGCTACGAGCAGTACTTC; CDR3 protein: CASSQRAGGYEQYF
V gene: TRBV19; J gene: TRBJ2-3; clone size: .; D gene: TRBD2; CDR3 DNA: TGTGCCAGCCGGGAGGCCGATACGCGGTATTTT; CDR3 protein: CASREADTRYF
V gene: TRBV29-1; J gene: TRBJ2-5; clone size: many; D gene: .; CDR3 DNA: TGCAGCGTTGAAAGGAACGGGGAGACCCAGTACTTC; CDR3 protein: CSVERNGETQYF
V gene: TRBV5-6; J gene: TRBJ1-5; clone size: many; D gene: .; CDR3 DNA: TGTGCCAGCAGCCGTGACACGAATCAGCCCCAGCATTTT; CDR3 protein: CASSRDTNQPQHF
V gene: TRBV20-1; J gene: TRBJ2-7; clone size: many; D gene: TRBD1; CDR3 DNA: TGCAGTGCTAGCCTTGGGGGGACAGGGCATGCGGGGGAGCAGTACTTC; CDR3 protein: CSASLGGTGHAGEQYF
V gene: TRBV7-6; J gene: TRBJ2-7; clone size: .; D gene: TRBD2; CDR3 DNA: TGTGCCAGCAGCTTAGCTGGGGGGGGGACCTACGAGCAGTACTTC; CDR3 protein: CASSLAGGGTYEQYF
V gene: TRBV27; J gene: TRBJ2-2; clone size: many; D gene: .; CDR3 DNA: TGTGCCAGCAGTTTAATGGATAACACCGGGGAGCTGTTTTTT; CDR3 protein: CASSLMDNTGELFF
V gene: TRBV28; J gene: TRBJ2-7; clone size: .; D gene: TRBD1; CDR3 DNA: TGTGCCAGCAGTTTATTTTGGACAGGGATATACTTC; CDR3 protein: CASSLFWTGIYF
V gene: TRBV20-1; J gene: TRBJ2-1; clone size: .; D gene: TRBD2; CDR3 DNA: TGCAGTGCTAGAGATGCCAAACTAGCGGGGGCAGGCAATGAGCAGTTCTTC; CDR3 protein: CSARDAKLAGAGNEQFF
V gene: TRBV6-4; J gene: TRBJ2-3; clone size: .; D gene: .; CDR3 DNA: TGTGCCAGCAGTGAGTCCGGGACAGATACGCAGTATTTT; CDR3 protein: CASSESGTDTQYF